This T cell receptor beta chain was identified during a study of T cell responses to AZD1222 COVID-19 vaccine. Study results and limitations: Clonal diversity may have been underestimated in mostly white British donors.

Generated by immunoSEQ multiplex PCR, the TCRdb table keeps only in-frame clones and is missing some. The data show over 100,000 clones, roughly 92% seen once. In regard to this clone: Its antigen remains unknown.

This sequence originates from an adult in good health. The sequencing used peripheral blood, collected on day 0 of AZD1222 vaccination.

CDR3 amino acids: CASSLSEGAGLGAQHF. The CDR3 bases are TGTGCCAGCAGTTTATCAGAGGGGGCAGGCCTTGGGGCCCAGCATTTT. The rearrangement uses TRBV27 and TRBJ1-5, with 7 bases matching TRBD1. Germline CDR1 is MNHEY and CDR2 is SMNVEV (reference sequence). After removal of 0 bases from V and 11 bases from J, the junction contained 13 bases not matched to a gene. This CDR3 is 16 amino acids long.